Listed here are 10 T cell receptor beta chains from one sample, sequenced in a study of cytomegalovirus exposure and HLA in healthy donors. The PCR contained 60 Vbeta and 13 Jbeta primers. TCRdb's copy holds only in-frame clones and misses some; the assay was immunoSEQ multiplex PCR. The sample lists about 140,000 clones; more than 75% were seen once. Sequencing was done on a sample of PBMCs. All receptors derive from a male donor in good health and CMV-seronegative.

The chain recombines TRBV6-6 with TRBJ1-4; 9 bases fit TRBD1. The trim removed 6 bases at V and 13 bases at J, leaving 18 bases unmatched. Germline CDR1 and CDR2: MNHNY and SVGAGI (reference sequence). CDR3 length: 16 amino acids. In nucleotides, the CDR3 is TGTGCCAGCAGCCCTAACAGGGGGCGCTTACGAGAGGCACTGTTTTTT. It is translated as CASSPNRGRLREALFF.

V and J are TRBV2 and TRBJ2-2, with 7 bases that match TRBD1. The V and J ends lost 2 bases and 5 bases, in that order; junction bases with no gene match: 5. The CDR3 contains 15 residues. CDR1 is SNHLY, CDR2 FYNNEI, per germline. The CDR3 DNA reads as TGTGCCAGCAGTGAACGGCAGGGGGATACCGGGGAGCTGTTTTTT. Translation gives CASSERQGDTGELFF. The entire variable domain, with the rest obtained from reference TRBV2 and TRBJ2-2, is as follows: EPEVTQTPSHQVTQMGQEVILRCVPISNHLYFYWYRQILGQKVEFLVSFYNNEISEKSEIFDDQFSVERPDGSNFTLKIRSTKLEDSAMYFCASSERQGDTGELFFGEGSRLTVL.

V gene TRBV2 combines with J gene TRBJ2-7, with a weak D call TRBD2 (5 bases). Germline V lookup: CDR1 SNHLY, CDR2 FYNNEI. Trimming left V 1 base short and J 1 base short, with 8 bases between. The CDR3 runs to 14 residues. The CDR3 sequence: CASSEGTRSYEQYF. The CDR3 nucleotides read TGTGCCAGCAGTGAAGGGACTCGTTCCTACGAGCAGTACTTC.

This clone showed up just a few times. V gene TRBV7-2 combines with J gene TRBJ1-6, with D tentatively TRBD1 (6 bases). Per the germline V gene, CDR1 is SGHTA and CDR2 is FQGNSA. V was cut by 2 bases and J by 8 bases, with 7 bases left in between. The CDR3 has 13 residues. The CDR3, as DNA: TGTGCCAGCAGCTTACCAGGGGATTCACCCCTCCACTTT. Translated, it gives CASSLPGDSPLHF.

The V and J genes are TRBV10-3 and TRBJ2-7; 9 nucleotides agree with TRBD2. Germline CDR1 is ENHRY and CDR2 is SYGVKD. The CDR3 consists of 17 residues. The J segment lost 4 bases and the V segment lost 4 bases, leaving 14 bases of the junction unmatched. The CDR3 here is CAISVKSRASGEYEQYF. CDR3 coding DNA: TGTGCCATCAGTGTCAAAAGTAGGGCTAGCGGGGAATACGAGCAGTACTTC.

With respect to this clone: At one end the junction does not follow the germline gene, possibly because of a read error. The chain joins TRBV29-1 to TRBJ1-2, with a weak D call TRBD1 (5 bases). Germline-derived CDR1 and CDR2 are SQVTM and ANQGSEA. This CDR3 has 14 residues. This CDR3 is CSAEGTRDNYGYTF. The CDR3 nucleotides are TGCAGCGCTGAAGGAACCAGGGATAACTATGGCTACACCTTC.

The V call is TRBV9, the J call TRBJ2-1; D is unclear. Per the germline V gene, CDR1 is SGDLS and CDR2 is YYNGEE. This CDR3 has 13 amino acids. The V and J ends lost 2 bases and 4 bases respectively, with 7 bases between them. CDR3 nucleotide sequence: TGTGCCAGCAGCGTCTCAGGTTACAATGAGCAGTTCTTC. Translated, it gives CASSVSGYNEQFF.

The chain uses TRBV5-5 and TRBJ2-3, with D perhaps TRBD2 (6 bases). Per the germline V gene, CDR1 is SGHKS and CDR2 is YYEKEE (reference sequence). V dropped 4 bases and J dropped 1 base, with 19 bases sitting between them. The CDR3 is 17 residues long. CDR3 sequence: CASSLGDGPSGTDTQYF. The CDR3 DNA reads as TGTGCCAGCAGCCTGGGTGATGGGCCTAGCGGCACAGATACGCAGTATTTT.

The chain combines TRBV6-6 with TRBJ1-1; 7 bases align to TRBD1. The germline V gene has CDR1 MNHNY and CDR2 SVGAGI (reference sequence). V trimming: 2 bases; J trimming: 1 base; junction bases outside the gene matches: 7. The CDR3 sequence is 16 residues long. The CDR3 region has the DNA TGTGCCAGCAGTTACATTGGACAGGCCTCGAACACTGAAGCTTTCTTT. Amino acids: CASSYIGQASNTEAFF.

The genes are TRBV30 and TRBJ1-6, with D possibly matching TRBD1 (5 bases). This CDR3 contains 15 residues. V was shortened by 5 bases and J by 0 bases, with 11 bases between the two germline ends. Germline values: CDR1 GTSNPN, CDR2 SVGIG (reference sequence). The chain's CDR3 is CAWAGLSSYNSPLHF. In nucleotides, the CDR3 is TGTGCCTGGGCAGGGCTTAGCTCCTATAATTCACCCCTCCACTTT.